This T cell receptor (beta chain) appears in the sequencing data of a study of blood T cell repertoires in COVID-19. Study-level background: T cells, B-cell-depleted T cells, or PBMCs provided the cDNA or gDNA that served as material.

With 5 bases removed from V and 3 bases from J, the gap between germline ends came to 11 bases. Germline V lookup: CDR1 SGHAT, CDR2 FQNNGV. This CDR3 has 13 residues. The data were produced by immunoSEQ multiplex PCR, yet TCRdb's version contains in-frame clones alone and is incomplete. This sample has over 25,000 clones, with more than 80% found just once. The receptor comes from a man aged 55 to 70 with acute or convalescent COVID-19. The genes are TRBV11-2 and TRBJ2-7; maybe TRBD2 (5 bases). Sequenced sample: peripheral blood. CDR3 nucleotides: TGTGCCAGCAGCACCGCCGGGATCTACGAGCAGTACTTC. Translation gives CASSTAGIYEQYF.